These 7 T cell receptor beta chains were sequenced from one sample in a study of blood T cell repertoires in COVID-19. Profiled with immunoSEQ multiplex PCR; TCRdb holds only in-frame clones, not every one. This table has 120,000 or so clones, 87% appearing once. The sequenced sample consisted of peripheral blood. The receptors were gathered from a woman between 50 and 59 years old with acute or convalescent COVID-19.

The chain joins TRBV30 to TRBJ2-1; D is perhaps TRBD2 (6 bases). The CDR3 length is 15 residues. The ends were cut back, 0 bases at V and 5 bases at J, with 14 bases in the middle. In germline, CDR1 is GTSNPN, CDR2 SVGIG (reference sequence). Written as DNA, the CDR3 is TGTGCCTGGAGTGTAGGTGGGAGGTTGCACAATGAGCAGTTCTTC. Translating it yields CAWSVGGRLHNEQFF.

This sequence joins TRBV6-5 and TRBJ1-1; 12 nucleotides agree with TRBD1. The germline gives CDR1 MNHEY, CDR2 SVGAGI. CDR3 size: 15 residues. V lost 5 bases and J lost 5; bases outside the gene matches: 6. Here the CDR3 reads CASSPGQGAGTEAFF. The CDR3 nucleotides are TGTGCCAGCAGTCCGGGACAGGGGGCGGGGACTGAAGCTTTCTTT.

The CDR3 nucleotides read TGTGCCAGCAGCTTCACCATCGGACTAGCGGGCAATGAGCAGTTCTTC. As protein: CASSFTIGLAGNEQFF. The chain has TRBV11-2 and TRBJ2-1; 11 positions agree with TRBD2. CDR3 size: 16 residues. Germline V CDR1 and CDR2: SGHAT, FQNNGV. The V gene end was trimmed by 3 bases and the J gene end by 6 bases; junction bases not matched to a gene: 7.

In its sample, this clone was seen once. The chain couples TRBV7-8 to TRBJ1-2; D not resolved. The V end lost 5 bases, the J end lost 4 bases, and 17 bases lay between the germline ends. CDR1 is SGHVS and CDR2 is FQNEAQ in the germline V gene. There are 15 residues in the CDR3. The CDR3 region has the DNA TGTGCCAGCAGCCGAGCGGGCCTGGAGGCCTATGGCTACACCTTC. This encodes CASSRAGLEAYGYTF.

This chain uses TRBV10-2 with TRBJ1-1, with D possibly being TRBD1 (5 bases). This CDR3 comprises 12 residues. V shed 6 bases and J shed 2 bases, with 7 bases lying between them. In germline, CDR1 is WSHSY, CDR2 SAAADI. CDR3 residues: CASSQGNTEAFF. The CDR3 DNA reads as TGCGCCAGCAGCCAGGGCAACACTGAAGCTTTCTTT.

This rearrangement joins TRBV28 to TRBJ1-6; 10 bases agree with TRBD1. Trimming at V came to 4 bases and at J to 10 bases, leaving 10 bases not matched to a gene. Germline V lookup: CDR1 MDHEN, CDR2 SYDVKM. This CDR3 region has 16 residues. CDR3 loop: CASSWGAGTGASPLHF. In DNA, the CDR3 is TGTGCCAGCAGTTGGGGAGCCGGGACAGGGGCGTCACCCCTCCACTTT.

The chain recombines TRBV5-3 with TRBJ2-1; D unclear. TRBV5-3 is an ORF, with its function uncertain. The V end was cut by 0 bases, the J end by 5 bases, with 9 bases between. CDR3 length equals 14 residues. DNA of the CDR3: TGTGCCAGAAGCTTGGCCGGGTCGAACAATGAGCAGTTCTTC. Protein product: CARSLAGSNNEQFF.